This record covers a single T cell receptor beta chain. What this receptor recognizes is not known. One base away there is no much larger clone; base qualities are not given. This entry belongs to a study of Ad26.COV2.S vaccination and SARS-CoV-2 variants (dated by TCRdb to the early 2020s). About the full investigation: Donors in the vaccine arm were drawn from COV1001, a phase I-IIa trial of Ad26.COV2.S in healthy adults that was multicentre, randomized, double-blind and placebo-controlled. Dosing of Ad26.COV2.S was intramuscular, at either 5x10^10 or 1x10^11 viral particles, delivered as one shot or as two shots spaced 56 days apart. TCRbeta repertoire sequencing served as the tool for gauging how specific and how broad the SARS-CoV-2-reactive T cell receptors were following Ad26.COV2.S vaccination. A total of some 30 samples were included in the TCR-sequenced set, comprising around 19 Ad26.COV2.S vaccine recipients, 5 placebo recipients and 8 SARS-CoV-2 convalescent individuals. Trial participants were randomized into five groups of five: low-dose or high-dose Ad26.COV2.S given once or twice, or placebo on both occasions. Throughout the experiments and outcome assessment, investigators stayed blinded to trial group allocation. The investigation overall reported the following: Higher spike-specific TCR breadth was observed in Ad26.COV2.S recipients than in placebo recipients (P = 0.0014). Comparing responses between vaccine doses or regimens was not something the study was powered to do. After vaccination, spike-specific CD8+ and CD4+ T cell responses were reported to show substantial breadth. The authors noted that total T cell responses may have been underestimated by the TCR breadth and depth analyses. Non-spike TCR breadth was comparable between vaccine and placebo recipients, consistent with the vaccine containing only spike.

The immunoSEQ Assay was used to sequence TCRbeta CDR3 regions. After extraction, genomic DNA underwent amplification by bias-controlled multiplex PCR, followed by high-throughput sequencing. In the paper's pipeline: To quantify the absolute abundance of every unique TCRbeta CDR3 region, sequences were collapsed and filtered. T cell fraction was estimated by normalizing TCRbeta template counts to usable DNA, which was measured by amplifying reference genes present in all nucleated cells. Repertoire TCRs were annotated as SARS-CoV-2-specific when V gene, CDR3 amino acid sequence and J gene were exactly matched to a known reactive TCR set. The reference SARS-CoV-2 TCR set was derived from MIRA and filtered for enrichment in COVID-19-positive ImmuneCODE repertoires, a step that removed public or cross-reactive TCRs. Drawing on the MIRA antigens, annotated TCRs were analysed further at the level of specific ORF or position within ORF. Breadth was defined as the number of annotated unique rearrangements divided by the total number of unique productive rearrangements, and depth was defined as the summed frequency of the annotated unique rearrangements. Two-sided Wilcoxon rank-sum tests were applied when comparing TCR breadth between groups. Imported from immuneACCESS, the table was reduced by TCRdb to in-frame sequences with V and J called. These copies leave out some clones; in studies compared against another copy, an unresolved V gene accounts for under half, and the cause of the remainder is not known. V and J calls and clone size are as listed in that table; D and trimming were resolved from the DNA. The sample records about 350,000 clones, approximately 81% of which are singletons. The ten top clones hold 2.5% to 3.5% of the sample.

The sample's treatment or condition label, in plain terms: about 20 received Ad26.COV2.S at low or high dose, single or two shots; about 5 received placebo; per-sample allocation not given. Repertoires of vaccine and placebo recipients were sequenced from samples taken on day 63 after the first injection. In Cohort 1b, around 23 adults aged 18-55 years were enrolled at a single site in Boston, USA, between 29 July and 7 August 2020. Ad26.COV2.S was a replication-incompetent adenovirus type 26 vector expressing a prefusion-stabilized SARS-CoV-2 spike protein from the original Wuhan strain. From the germline V gene (reference sequence), CDR1 is SEHNR and CDR2 is FQNEAQ. The CDR3 runs 16 residues from the cysteine to the phenylalanine. Here the CDR3 DNA is all that survives: 48 bases in frame from base 1. Cut back by 2 bases and 0 bases, the V and J ends lie 12 bases apart.

The sequences come from peripheral blood, collected in a trial of Ad26.COV2.S vaccine versus placebo. The sequence was collected from a person aged 18 to 65 who received the Ad26.COV2.S COVID-19 vaccine or a placebo. The chain is made from TRBV7-9 and TRBJ2-3, with the D gene call left open. The DNA sequence is given as TGTGCCAGCAGCTTAAGTCCCACGCCTAGCACAGATACGCAGTATTTT. This encodes CASSLSPTPSTDTQYF.